The 23 T cell receptor beta chains listed next were all sequenced from one sample in a study of blood T cell repertoires in COVID-19. Data came from immunoSEQ multiplex PCR; TCRdb stores just in-frame clones and leaves some out. The table lists about 160,000 clones, 87% of them singletons. The sequenced sample consisted of PBMCs or T cells enriched from blood (not recorded which). These TCRs come from a woman aged 40 to 55 who had been exposed to COVID-19.

The chain carries TRBV5-4 and TRBJ2-2, with 8 bases matching TRBD1. The germline V gene has CDR1 SGHNT and CDR2 YYREEE (reference sequence). CDR3 length: 15 amino acids. V was clipped by 4 bases and J by 5 bases; unmatched bases: 7. The CDR3 sequence is CASSLPGGSTGELFF. Written as DNA, the CDR3 is TGTGCCAGCAGCCTACCAGGGGGCAGTACCGGGGAGCTGTTTTTT.

This chain uses TRBV5-1 with TRBJ1-3; 8 bases align to TRBD1. The germline V gene has CDR1 SGHRS and CDR2 YFSETQ. Trimming cost V 4 bases and J 4 bases; bases outside gene matches: 10. The CDR3 loop spans 16 amino acids. The CDR3 spells CASSLQGELAGNTIYF. The DNA for the CDR3 is TGCGCCAGCAGCCTACAGGGGGAACTAGCAGGAAACACCATATATTTT.

This rearrangement joins TRBV7-9 to TRBJ2-5; 9 bases map to TRBD1. CDR1 is SEHNR and CDR2 is FQNEAQ in the germline V gene (reference sequence). The CDR3 length is 13 residues. CDR3: CAWDRAHQETQYF. CDR3 sequence (DNA): TGTGCTTGGGACAGGGCCCACCAAGAGACCCAGTACTTC. Supplemented by reference TRBV7-9 and TRBJ2-5, the full variable domain reads DTGVSQNPRHKITKRGQNVTFRCDPISEHNRLYWYRQTLGQGPEFLTYFQNEAQLEKSRLLSDRFSAERPKGSFSTLEIQRTEQGDSAMYLCAWDRAHQETQYFGPGTRLLVL.

The rearrangement joins TRBV2 to TRBJ1-6; D gene uncertain. The V end was cut by 2 bases, the J end by 5 bases, with 4 bases between. CDR1 SNHLY and CDR2 FYNNEI come from the germline V gene. The CDR3 contains 13 residues. CDR3 DNA sequence: TGTGCCAGCAGTGAACAGGATAATTCACCCCTCCACTTT. This gives the protein CASSEQDNSPLHF.

This clone has a count of ten or more. The chain combines TRBV11-1 with TRBJ1-1; 9 positions match TRBD1. Per germline, CDR1 SGHAT and CDR2 FQDESV (reference sequence). The CDR3 consists of 14 residues. V trimming: 5 bases; J trimming: 0 bases; junction bases outside the gene matches: 1. Here the CDR3 reads CASSRTGVNTEAFF. In DNA, the CDR3 is TGTGCCAGCAGCCGGACAGGGGTGAACACTGAAGCTTTCTTT.

The chain is built from TRBV6-2 or TRBV6-3 and TRBJ1-2; 8 positions match TRBD1. There are 15 residues in the CDR3. CDR1 and CDR2 from the germline V gene are MNHEY and SVGEGT. The ends lost 4 bases at V and 3 bases at J; junction bases unmatched: 7. CDR3 sequence reads: CASSLGQATYYGYTF. The CDR3 nucleotides are TGTGCCAGCAGTTTGGGACAGGCGACGTACTATGGCTACACCTTC.

The CDR3 sequence is CASSEEGGQGRQPQHF. The CDR3 nucleotides are TGTGCCAGCAGTGAAGAGGGGGGACAGGGTCGGCAGCCCCAGCATTTT. The chain is built from TRBV6-1 and TRBJ1-5, with 9 bases lining up with TRBD1. CDR1 is MNHNS and CDR2 is SASEGT in the germline V gene. Trimming removed 1 base from V and 7 bases from J; junction bases left unmatched: 8. The CDR3 is made up of 16 amino acids.

V is TRBV19 and J is TRBJ1-4; maybe TRBD1 (5 bases). This CDR3 spans 15 amino acids. Germline values: CDR1 LNHDA, CDR2 SQIVND (reference sequence). Trimming took off 4 bases at V and 6 bases at J, with 15 bases between the two ends. CDR3 sequence: CASSTVRGGDEKLFF. CDR3 bases: TGTGCCAGTAGTACCGTCCGGGGGGGAGATGAAAAACTGTTTTTT. Full variable domain (missing parts from reference TRBV19 and TRBJ1-4): DGGITQSPKYLFRKEGQNVTLSCEQNLNHDAMYWYRQDPGQGLRLIYYSQIVNDFQKGDIAEGYSVSREKKESFPLTVTSAQKNPTAFYLCASSTVRGGDEKLFFGSGTQLSVL.

The chain couples TRBV11-2 to TRBJ1-1, with 8 bases identical to TRBD1. The CDR3 length is 16 residues. Looked up from germline, CDR1 is SGHAT and CDR2 is FQNNGV. Losses at the gene ends were 4 bases for V and 3 bases for J; bases not matched to a gene: 10. In DNA form, the CDR3 reads TGTGCCAGCAGCTCAAGGGAGACAGGGGTGGACACTGAAGCTTTCTTT. Protein product: CASSSRETGVDTEAFF.

This clone occurred a few times. This chain links TRBV7-7 with TRBJ2-3, with TRBD1 identical over 8 bases. Looked up from germline, CDR1 is SSHAT and CDR2 is FNYEAQ (reference sequence). There are 15 residues in the CDR3. After removal of 5 bases from V and 2 bases from J, the junction contained 6 bases not matched to a gene. The CDR3 DNA reads TGTGCCAGCAGCCTAGGACAGGGCCCCACAGATACGCAGTATTTT. Residues: CASSLGQGPTDTQYF. The whole variable domain, remainder taken from reference TRBV7-7 and TRBJ2-3, is GAGVSQSPRYKVTKRGQDVTLRCDPISSHATLYWYQQALGQGPEFLTYFNYEAQPDKSGLPSDRFSAERPEGSISTLTIQRTEQRDSAMYRCASSLGQGPTDTQYFGPGTRLTVL.

The genes are TRBV7-9 and TRBJ1-2, with TRBD1 matching 12 bases. CDR1 is SEHNR, CDR2 FQNEAQ, per germline (reference sequence). V gave up 10 bases and J gave up 8 bases; unmatched junction bases: 8. This CDR3 is built from 13 residues. The CDR3 region has the DNA TGTGCCACCCCGGGACAGGGGGCTTTAGGCTACACCTTC. Amino acids: CATPGQGALGYTF.

This rearrangement joins TRBV7-3 to TRBJ2-3; D is possibly TRBD1 (6 bases). The CDR3 contains 13 residues. V dropped 8 bases and J dropped 2 bases, with 11 bases sitting between them. Germline assignment: CDR1 SGHTA and CDR2 FQGTGA. The CDR3: CASRGQNTDTQYF. CDR3 DNA sequence: TGTGCCAGCCGAGGACAGAACACAGATACGCAGTATTTT.

The chain employs TRBV19 and TRBJ1-1, with 10 bases identical to TRBD1. Per the germline V gene, CDR1 is LNHDA and CDR2 is SQIVND (reference sequence). This CDR3 comprises 15 residues. Unmatched junction bases numbered 9, after V lost 6 bases and J lost 5 bases. CDR3 sequence: CASRTRQGAGTEAFF. CDR3 sequence (DNA): TGTGCCAGTAGGACACGACAGGGGGCAGGTACTGAAGCTTTCTTT.

The rearrangement joins TRBV11-2 to TRBJ2-2; D gene unclear. Trimming took 2 bases from V and 1 from J, leaving 5 bases between them. Germline V gives CDR1 SGHAT, CDR2 FQNNGV. This CDR3 has 14 residues. CDR3 sequence reads: CASSLRGNTGELFF. CDR3 sequence (DNA): TGTGCCAGCAGCTTAAGAGGGAACACCGGGGAGCTGTTTTTT. Using reference TRBV11-2 and TRBJ2-2 for the parts outside the CDR3, the full variable domain is EAGVAQSPRYKIIEKRQSVAFWCNPISGHATLYWYQQILGQGPKLLIQFQNNGVVDDSQLPKDRFSAERLKGVDSTLKIQPAKLEDSAVYLCASSLRGNTGELFFGEGSRLTVL.

J is TRBJ1-1 and V is TRBV9, with 8 bases aligning to TRBD1. CDR3 size: 14 residues. Germline values: CDR1 SGDLS, CDR2 YYNGEE. J was trimmed by 7 bases and V by 7 bases; bases with no gene match: 12. The CDR3 reads CASSIGQGQNEAFF. The CDR3 region has the DNA TGTGCCAGCTCGATTGGACAGGGACAGAATGAAGCTTTCTTT.

The chain couples TRBV5-8 to TRBJ2-1, with a possible D match to TRBD1 (7 bases). With 0 bases removed from V and 9 bases from J, the gap between germline ends came to 13 bases. This CDR3 has 14 residues. Germline CDR1 and CDR2: SGHTS and YDEGEE. The CDR3 reads CASSLDRGGSEQFF. The CDR3 DNA follows: TGTGCCAGCAGCTTGGACAGGGGAGGCAGTGAGCAGTTCTTC.

The V call is TRBV10-3, the J call TRBJ2-1; a weak D match, TRBD2 (5 bases). Trimming stripped 1 base from V and 12 bases from J, with 13 bases between. CDR1 ENHRY and CDR2 SYGVKD come from the germline V gene. The CDR3 consists of 13 residues. The CDR3 protein is CAISEYGVLGQFF. The CDR3 coding sequence is TGTGCCATCAGTGAGTACGGGGTTTTAGGGCAGTTCTTC.

The chain is built from TRBV19 and TRBJ1-2; D remains unclear. CDR1 LNHDA and CDR2 SQIVND come from the germline V gene (reference sequence). Trimming removed 4 bases at V and 8 bases at J, with 23 bases between. The CDR3 length is 16 residues. CDR3 residues: CASSRGDSAYLGGYTF. Written as DNA, the CDR3 is TGTGCCAGTAGTAGGGGAGATAGCGCGTACCTCGGGGGCTACACCTTC.

This clone was counted once. The chain couples TRBV5-4 to TRBJ1-1, with D perhaps matching TRBD1 (6 bases). Trimming left V 0 bases short and J 5 bases short, with 14 bases between. Germline assignment: CDR1 SGHNT and CDR2 YYREEE (reference sequence). The CDR3 extends over 15 amino acids. CDR3 DNA: TGTGCCAGCAGCTTGGGCCTGGGGGGGCGGACTGAAGCTTTCTTT. Its protein is CASSLGLGGRTEAFF. The full variable domain, rest sourced from reference TRBV5-4 and TRBJ1-1, is ETGVTQSPTHLIKTRGQQVTLRCSSQSGHNTVSWYQQALGQGPQFIFQYYREEENGRGNFPPRFSGLQFPNYSSELNVNALELDDSALYLCASSLGLGGRTEAFFGQGTRLTVV.

This chain joins TRBV2 and TRBJ2-1, with D maybe TRBD1 (6 bases). The CDR3 extends over 14 amino acids. Germline values: CDR1 SNHLY, CDR2 FYNNEI. V dropped 7 bases and J dropped 10 bases, with 20 bases sitting between them. CDR3: CASIRTDPAHEQFF. As DNA, the CDR3 is TGTGCCAGCATCCGGACAGACCCAGCCCACGAGCAGTTCTTC.

The rearrangement joins TRBV5-4 to TRBJ1-2; 9 nucleotides match TRBD1. J was trimmed by 8 bases and V by 4 bases; bases with no gene match: 9. The length of the CDR3 is 14 residues. CDR1 is SGHNT and CDR2 is YYREEE in the germline V gene (reference sequence). CDR3 amino acids: CASSTGTGMGGYTF. CDR3 nucleotide sequence: TGTGCCAGCAGCACAGGGACAGGGATGGGCGGCTACACCTTC.

In this sample, this clone turned up a few times. The J gene is TRBJ2-7, the V gene TRBV11-2; 8 positions match TRBD1. V lost 5 bases and J lost 3; bases outside the gene matches: 6. The germline gives CDR1 SGHAT, CDR2 FQNNGV. This CDR3 has 14 residues. The chain's CDR3 is CASSTRDRLYEQYF. CDR3 DNA: TGTGCCAGCAGCACCCGGGACAGGCTCTACGAGCAGTACTTC.

The rearrangement links TRBV6-5 to TRBJ1-1; D call uncertain. Trimming removed 0 bases from V and 2 bases from J, with 13 bases in between. This CDR3 region has 16 residues. Germline V gene sequence: CDR1 MNHEY, CDR2 SVGAGI. In DNA form, the CDR3 reads TGTGCCAGCAGTTACTCGGTGTCAGGACTTAACACTGAAGCTTTCTTT. As protein: CASSYSVSGLNTEAFF.